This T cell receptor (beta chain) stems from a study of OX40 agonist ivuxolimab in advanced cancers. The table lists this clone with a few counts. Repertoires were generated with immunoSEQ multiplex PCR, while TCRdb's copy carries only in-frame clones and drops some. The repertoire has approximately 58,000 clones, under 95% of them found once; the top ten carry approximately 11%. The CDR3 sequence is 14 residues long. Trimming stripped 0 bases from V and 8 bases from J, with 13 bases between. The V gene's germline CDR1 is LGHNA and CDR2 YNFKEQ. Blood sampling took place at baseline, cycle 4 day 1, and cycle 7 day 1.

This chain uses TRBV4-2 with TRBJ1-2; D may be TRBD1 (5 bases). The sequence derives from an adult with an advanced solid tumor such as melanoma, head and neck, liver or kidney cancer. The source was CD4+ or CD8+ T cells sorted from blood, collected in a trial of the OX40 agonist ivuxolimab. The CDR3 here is CASSQEGTMGGYTF. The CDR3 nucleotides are TGTGCCAGCAGCCAAGAGGGGACGATGGGCGGCTACACCTTC.